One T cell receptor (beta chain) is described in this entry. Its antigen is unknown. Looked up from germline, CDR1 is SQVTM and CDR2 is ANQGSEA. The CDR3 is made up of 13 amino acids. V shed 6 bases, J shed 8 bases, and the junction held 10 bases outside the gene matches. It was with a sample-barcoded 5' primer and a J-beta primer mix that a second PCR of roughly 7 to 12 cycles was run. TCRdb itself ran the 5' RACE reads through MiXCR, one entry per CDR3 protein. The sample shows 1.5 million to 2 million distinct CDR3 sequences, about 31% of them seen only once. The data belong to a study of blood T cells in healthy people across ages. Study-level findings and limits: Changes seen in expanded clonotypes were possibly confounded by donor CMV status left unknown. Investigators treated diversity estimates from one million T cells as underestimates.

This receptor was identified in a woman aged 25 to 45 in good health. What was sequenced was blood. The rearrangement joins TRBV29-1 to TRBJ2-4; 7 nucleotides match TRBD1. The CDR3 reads CSVRQGGTHIQYF. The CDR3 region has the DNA TGCAGCGTGAGACAGGGTGGTACGCACATTCAGTACTTC.